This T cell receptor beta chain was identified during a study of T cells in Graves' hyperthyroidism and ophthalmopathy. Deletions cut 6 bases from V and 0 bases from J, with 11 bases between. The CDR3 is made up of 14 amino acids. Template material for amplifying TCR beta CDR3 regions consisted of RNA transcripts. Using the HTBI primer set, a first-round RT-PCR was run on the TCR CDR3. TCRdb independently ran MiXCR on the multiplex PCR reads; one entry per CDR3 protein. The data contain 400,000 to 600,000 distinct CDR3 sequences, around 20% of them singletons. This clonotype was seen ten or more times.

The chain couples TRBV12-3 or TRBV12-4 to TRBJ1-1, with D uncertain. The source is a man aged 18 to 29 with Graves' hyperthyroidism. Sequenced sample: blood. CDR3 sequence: CASSRRVVNTEAFF. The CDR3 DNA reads TGTGCCAGCAGCCGTAGGGTCGTGAACACTGAAGCTTTCTTT.